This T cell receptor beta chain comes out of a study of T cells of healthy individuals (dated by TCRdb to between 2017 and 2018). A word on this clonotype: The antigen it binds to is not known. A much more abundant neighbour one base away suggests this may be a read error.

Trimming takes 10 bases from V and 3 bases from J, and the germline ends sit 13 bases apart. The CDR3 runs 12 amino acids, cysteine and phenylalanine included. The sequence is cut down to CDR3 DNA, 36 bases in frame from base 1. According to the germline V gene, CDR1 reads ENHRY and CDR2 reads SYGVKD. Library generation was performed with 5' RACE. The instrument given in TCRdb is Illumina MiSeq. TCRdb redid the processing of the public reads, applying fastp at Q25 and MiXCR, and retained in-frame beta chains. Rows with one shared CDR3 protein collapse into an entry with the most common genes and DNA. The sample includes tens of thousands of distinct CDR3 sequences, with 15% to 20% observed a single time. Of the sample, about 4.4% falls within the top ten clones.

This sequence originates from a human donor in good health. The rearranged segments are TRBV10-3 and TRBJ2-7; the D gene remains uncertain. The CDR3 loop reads CATAGSRYEQYF. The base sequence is TGTGCCACAGCCGGGTCGCGCTACGAGCAGTACTTC.